This T cell receptor (beta chain) was recorded in a study of CD8+ T cells in alopecia areata. Indicated treatment: oral pan-JAK inhibitor, 5-10 mg twice daily. Starting from PBMCs, sorting isolated CD4+ and CD8+ T cells. Following extraction, RNA underwent reverse transcription to cDNA, which served as the sequencing template. Libraries were prepared by immunoSEQ multiplex PCR; TCRdb keeps only in-frame clonotypes and omits some of them. Of about 190,000 clones listed, around three fifths are singletons. Points on this clone: Its target is unknown.

The CDR3 runs 13 residues. V was pared by 4 bases and J by 5 bases, with 5 bases of the junction left unmatched. CDR1 is ENHRY and CDR2 is SYGVKD in the germline V gene. General study points: Numerous expanded lesional clones remained in scalp and blood during tofacitinib. Among the cells sequenced in scalp samples are also the resident alphabeta T cells of normal skin. An increase in clonality over normal scalp was evident in lesional scalp, especially alopecia totalis/universalis.

The rearrangement links TRBV10-3 to TRBJ2-7, with 7 bases that match TRBD1. This receptor was obtained from a human donor with alopecia areata. The sequencing here drew on CD4+ T cells sorted from blood, taken at week 4, from a patient treated with tofacitinib. The CDR3 loop reads CAISGTTGNEQYF. The CDR3, as DNA: TGTGCCATCAGTGGGACGACAGGGAACGAGCAGTACTTC.